Sequencing of this T cell receptor (beta chain) was carried out in a study of blood T cell repertoires in COVID-19. V lost 1 base, J lost 6 bases, and 16 bases lay in between. CDR1 is LNHDA and CDR2 is SQIVND in the germline V gene (reference sequence). The CDR3 covers 15 residues. As processed by the authors: The assay estimated nucleated cells by amplifying reference gene primers. Profiled with immunoSEQ multiplex PCR; TCRdb holds only in-frame clones, not every one. Clonal size and the V and J genes are those of that table, whereas D and trimming came from the DNA. The repertoire has 240,000 or so clones, approximately 86% of them found once; the top ten carry roughly 0.8%.

The TCR sequence derives from a woman in her twenties or thirties with acute or convalescent COVID-19. The rearrangement uses TRBV19 and TRBJ2-7, with TRBD2 as a possible D gene (7 bases). Material: peripheral blood. Here the CDR3 DNA reads TGTGCCAGTAGTATAGTAGGGGGGGCAATAGGCGAGCAGTACTTC. Amino acid sequence: CASSIVGGAIGEQYF. The full variable domain, with the rest looked up from reference TRBV19 and TRBJ2-7, is DGGITQSPKYLFRKEGQNVTLSCEQNLNHDAMYWYRQDPGQGLRLIYYSQIVNDFQKGDIAEGYSVSREKKESFPLTVTSAQKNPTAFYLCASSIVGGAIGEQYFGPGTRLTVT.